Sequencing of this T cell receptor (beta chain) was carried out in a study of T-cell memory formation after mild COVID-19. After removal of 7 bases from V and 0 bases from J, the junction contained 1 base not matched to a gene. Germline V lookup: CDR1 SGHDT, CDR2 YYEEEE. The CDR3 totals 12 residues. TCRdb called the 5' RACE reads again in MiXCR, with one record for every CDR3 protein. Found here are about 340,000 distinct CDR3 sequences, approximately 13% of them singletons; the top ten hold about a fifth. The sequencing input was PBMCs or a T cell subset sorted from them (not recorded which). The sequence was obtained from a man between 18 and 29 years old who had mild COVID-19 (a few samples of this study predate the infection). Cell type and time point are not known. The genes are TRBV5-6 and TRBJ2-7; TRBD2 matches 7 bases. CDR3 DNA sequence: TGTGCCAGCGGCGGGGGCTCCTACGAGCAGTACTTC. Its protein product is CASGGGSYEQYF. Full variable domain (rest looked up from reference TRBV5-6 and TRBJ2-7): DAGVTQSPTHLIKTRGQQVTLRCSPKSGHDTVSWYQQALGQGPQFIFQYYEEEERQRGNFPDRFSGHQFPNYSSELNVNALLLGDSALYLCASGGGSYEQYFGPGTRLTVT.